This TCR beta chain is from a study of T cells in Graves' hyperthyroidism and ophthalmopathy. Exclusion of a patient resulted from uncontrolled infection, other autoimmune disease, pregnancy or lactation. The CDR3 is made up of 17 amino acids. The germline V gene encodes CDR1 SNHLY and CDR2 FYNNEI. V was cut by 0 bases and J by 6 bases, with 18 bases left in between. Many counts were recorded for this clonotype. Template material for amplifying TCR beta CDR3 regions consisted of RNA transcripts. Primed by the HTBI set, a first-round RT-PCR was run on the TCR CDR3. MiXCR, applied by TCRdb to the multiplex PCR reads, yields one record per CDR3 protein. The repertoire holds around 180,000 distinct CDR3 sequences, with about a sixth as singletons.

The sample consisted of blood. V gene TRBV2 combines with J gene TRBJ1-5; D is possibly TRBD1 (5 bases). The clonotype was recovered from a woman in her 50s with Graves' hyperthyroidism. CDR3 DNA: TGTGCCAGCAGTGAAGCGCGATGGGGGGGATTGGGTCAGCCCCAGCATTTT. Its protein product is CASSEARWGGLGQPQHF.